This record looks at one TCR beta chain sequence and its context. Germline and junction disagree at one end, which may indicate a read error. This same CDR3 is encoded by further DNA sequences in the sample. This record comes from a study of shared clonotypes between healthy human individuals. The overall study: Sampling drew on donors who were a couple of women and three men aged 18 to 49.

The CDR3 extends over 15 amino acids. Germline V gene lookup returns CDR1 MDHEN and CDR2 SYDVKM. Here immunoSEQ multiplex PCR was the method, and the copy in TCRdb shows in-frame clones only, minus some. In the table there are around 510,000 clones, 90% to 97% of which are singletons. The source of this sequence is a woman aged 25 to 39 in good health. This chain links TRBV28 with TRBJ1-2; 11 nucleotides align to TRBD1. Sequencing was performed on naive CD4+ T cells sorted from blood. The subset was: CD45RA+ positively selected. The CDR3: CASRLPKGQGEGYTF. The CDR3 DNA sequence: TGCGCCAGCAGGCTCCCAAAGGGACAGGGGGAGGGCTACACCTTC.